Below, 32 T cell receptor beta chains from the same sample are listed, as sequenced in a study of read filtering for tumor transcriptome and immune sequencing. Molecular barcoded adaptors covering alpha/delta and beta/gamma chains were used on approximately 400 ng RNA. TCRdb reprocessed the reads with MiXCR, giving one entry per CDR3 protein. The sample lists roughly 68,000 distinct CDR3 sequences, around 13% seen once, with roughly 45% in the top ten. The specimen was a population of CD138-negative cells sorted from bone marrow. These receptor sequences come from a donor over 35 with multiple myeloma.

This clonotype has more than one count but fewer than ten. This sequence joins TRBV7-9 and TRBJ1-1; D not certain. CDR3 size: 16 residues. V shed 0 bases and J shed 2 bases, with 13 bases lying between them. Per germline, CDR1 SEHNR and CDR2 FQNEAQ (reference sequence). The CDR3 spells CASSLAQAGKNTEAFF. DNA for the CDR3: TGTGCCAGCAGCTTAGCCCAGGCAGGAAAAAACACTGAAGCTTTCTTT. Full variable domain (missing parts from reference TRBV7-9 and TRBJ1-1): DTGVSQNPRHKITKRGQNVTFRCDPISEHNRLYWYRQTLGQGPEFLTYFQNEAQLEKSRLLSDRFSAERPKGSFSTLEIQRTEQGDSAMYLCASSLAQAGKNTEAFFGQGTRLTVV.

This clonotype was picked up many times. This chain joins TRBV20-1 and TRBJ2-7; D perhaps matches TRBD1 (6 bases). There are 14 residues in the CDR3. Germline CDR1 DFQATT, CDR2 SNEGSKA (reference sequence). Trimming left V 0 bases short and J 2 bases short, with 11 bases between. The CDR3 region is CSARDQGLTYEQYF. CDR3 bases: TGCAGTGCTAGAGATCAGGGGTTAACCTACGAGCAGTACTTC.

As concerns this clonotype: A read error may produce the germline difference seen at one junction end. The chain employs TRBV5-1 and TRBJ2-3; D might be TRBD1 or TRBD2, each matching 6 bases. The CDR3 sequence is 13 residues long. The germline V gene encodes CDR1 SGHRS and CDR2 YFSETQ. CDR3 amino acids: CAGSLGGADTQYF. In DNA, the CDR3 is TGTGCCGGCAGCTTGGGGGGCGCAGATACGCAGTATTTT.

This clonotype was recorded many times. The CDR3 bases are TGTGCCAGCAGCTCCGGGGGGGGGGCGCGAAGGGAGCTGTTTTTT. Translated: CASSSGGGARRELFF. This sequence joins TRBV9 and TRBJ2-2, with 8 bases identical to TRBD2. Germline CDR1 is SGDLS and CDR2 is YYNGEE. CDR3 length: 15 residues. The junction had 11 bases not matched to a gene; V was cut back by 4 bases and J by 9 bases. The complete variable domain, with remaining parts taken from reference TRBV9 and TRBJ2-2, reads DSGVTQTPKHLITATGQRVTLRCSPRSGDLSVYWYQQSLDQGLQFLIQYYNGEERAKGNILERFSAQQFPDLHSELNLSSLELGDSALYFCASSSGGGARRELFFGEGSRLTVL.

This clonotype came up many times. This chain connects TRBV7-2 to TRBJ2-2; no clear D. Germline CDR1 is SGHTA and CDR2 is FQGNSA. Trimming pared 1 base from V and 0 bases from J, leaving 12 bases between. There are 17 residues in the CDR3. The chain's CDR3 is CASSLGLSISNTGELFF. The CDR3 nucleotides are TGTGCCAGCAGCTTAGGTTTGAGTATTTCGAACACCGGGGAGCTGTTTTTT.

Concerning this clonotype itself: One base away lies a much larger clone, so this may be a sequencing read error. The chain uses TRBV19 and TRBJ2-3, with D tentatively TRBD1 (6 bases). CDR3 length: 16 residues. CDR1 is LNHDA, CDR2 SQIVND, per germline (reference sequence). V was shortened by 3 bases and J by 5 bases, with 18 bases between the two germline ends. The CDR3 DNA reads TGTGCCAGTAGTATTTTCTTACAGGGTCCTCAAGATACGCAGTATTTT. Translated: CASSIFLQGPQDTQYF. Based on the CDR3 plus reference TRBV19 and TRBJ2-3, the full variable domain is DGGITQSPKYLFRKEGQNVTLSCEQNLNHDAMYWYRQDPGQGLRLIYYSQIVNDFQKGDIAEGYSVSREKKESFPLTVTSAQKNPTAFYLCASSIFLQGPQDTQYFGPGTRLTVL.

This clonotype was detected many times. V usage is TRBV6-2 or TRBV6-3 and J usage is TRBJ2-7; 8 nucleotides line up with TRBD2. The CDR3 totals 14 residues. V lost 8 bases to trimming and J lost 2 bases; unmatched junction nucleotides: 8. From germline, CDR1 is MNHEY and CDR2 SVGEGT. CDR3 amino acids: CASLEVAGPYEQYF. CDR3 coding DNA: TGTGCCAGCCTAGAAGTAGCGGGGCCCTACGAGCAGTACTTC.

The genes are TRBV5-1 and TRBJ2-3; D possibly matches TRBD1 or TRBD2 (5 bases each). CDR1 is SGHRS, CDR2 YFSETQ, per germline. The V end lost 0 bases, the J end lost 1 base, and 9 bases lay between the germline ends. CDR3 length: 15 amino acids. This CDR3 is CASSLVGGGTDTQYF. The CDR3 DNA reads TGCGCCAGCAGCTTGGTTGGGGGAGGCACAGATACGCAGTATTTT.

About this clonotype: The CDR3 end shows no conserved phenylalanine or tryptophan, and so a read error is likely. The DNA is omitted, as the CDR3 cannot be located on it reliably, and the CDR3 follows TCRdb's listing. The V and J genes are TRBV7-2 and TRBJ2-1; the D call of TRBD1 is as the table states it, not checked on the DNA. CDR1 and CDR2 from the germline V gene are SGHTA and FQGNSA. The CDR3 length is 14 residues, termini included. CDR3: CASSFPGFSAEQSL.

This clonotype was seen many times. The rearrangement uses TRBV7-2 and TRBJ2-1; D is perhaps TRBD2 (5 bases). The ends were cut back, 5 bases at V and 8 bases at J, with 13 bases in the middle. The germline gives CDR1 SGHTA, CDR2 FQGNSA. The CDR3 extends over 13 amino acids. The CDR3 loop reads CASSTSSSHEQFF. CDR3 nucleotide sequence: TGTGCCAGCAGCACTTCTAGCAGCCATGAGCAGTTCTTC.

This clonotype was detected many times. Sequence at one end of the junction differs from germline and may be a read error. The V and J genes are TRBV29-1 and TRBJ2-5, with no clear D. Germline V gene sequence: CDR1 SQVTM, CDR2 ANQGSEA. CDR3 length: 13 residues. CDR3 nucleotide sequence: TGCAGCGTGGAAGTGGTCAATGGCGAGACCCAGTACTTC. It specifies CSVEVVNGETQYF.

As regards this clonotype: A much larger clone differs by one base, so this may be a read error. The chain joins TRBV7-9 to TRBJ2-3; the D gene is possibly TRBD2 (5 bases). Germline assignment: CDR1 SEHNR and CDR2 FQNEAQ (reference sequence). This CDR3 has 14 residues. In DNA form, the CDR3 reads TGTGCCAGCAACCCCCGGGATAGCACAGATTCGCAGTATTTT. Encoded protein: CASNPRDSTDSQYF.

The sample holds a few counts of this clonotype. The chain links TRBV12-3 or TRBV12-4 to TRBJ1-5, with TRBD1 matching over 10 bases. V gave up 7 bases and J gave up 3 bases; unmatched junction bases: 6. This CDR3 region has 15 residues. The CDR3 nucleotides read TGTGCCAGCACCCTCGGGACAGGGGACAATCAGCCCCAGCATTTT. Translating it yields CASTLGTGDNQPQHF.

This clonotype was recorded many times. This chain joins TRBV7-3 and TRBJ2-1; no clear D. Between the trimmed V and J ends, which lost 5 bases and 8 bases, there was a span of 13 bases. Germline V gene lookup returns CDR1 SGHTA and CDR2 FQGTGA. The CDR3 runs to 13 residues. The CDR3 sequence: CASSHPTIHEQFF. The CDR3, as DNA: TGTGCCAGCAGCCACCCGACGATCCATGAGCAGTTCTTC.

Of note for this clonotype: This clone may be a read error of a much larger clone one base away. The CDR3 coding sequence is TGTGCCAGCAGAATCGAAGAACCAGCGGGAATTGCAGATACGCAGTATTTT. This gives the protein CASRIEEPAGIADTQYF. The chain is built from TRBV21-1 and TRBJ2-3; the DNA was not used to check the table's D call, TRBD2. TRBV21-1 is flagged as a pseudogene. This CDR3 comprises 17 residues.

Note on this clonotype: Since a far larger clone is one base different, this is likely a read error. The V and J genes are TRBV11-2 and TRBJ1-1, with 7 bases matching TRBD1. There are 13 residues in the CDR3. Germline V CDR1 and CDR2: SGHAT, FQNNGV. The CDR3 DNA follows: TGTGCCTGCAGCTACACCGGGACAGCTGAAGCTTTCTTT. Its translation is CACSYTGTAEAFF.

The V gene is TRBV6-2 or TRBV6-3, the J gene TRBJ2-7, with D hard to call. V was cut by 2 bases and J by 2 bases, with 10 bases left in between. The germline CDR1 and CDR2 sequences are MNHEY and SVGEGT. This CDR3 has 14 residues. The CDR3 sequence: CASSYRLPTYEQYF. DNA of the CDR3: TGTGCCAGCAGTTACCGCCTGCCAACCTACGAGCAGTACTTC.

This clonotype was detected ten times or more. The genes are TRBV29-1 and TRBJ2-3, with 7 bases aligning to TRBD1. This CDR3 contains 16 residues. V trimming: 5 bases; J trimming: 2 bases; junction bases outside the gene matches: 13. The germline gives CDR1 SQVTM, CDR2 ANQGSEA. CDR3: CSVLPRQGKTTDTQYF. The CDR3 DNA is TGCAGCGTTCTACCCCGACAGGGAAAAACCACAGATACGCAGTATTTT.

To note about this clonotype: A clone one base away is much larger, so this may be a read error. The rearrangement links TRBV5-1 to TRBJ2-6; the D gene is possibly TRBD2 (6 bases). The germline V gene has CDR1 SGHRS and CDR2 YFSETQ. V lost 0 bases, J lost 11 bases, and 12 bases lay in between. This CDR3 comprises 14 residues. CDR3 residues: CASSLAGGPHVLTF. The CDR3 nucleotides are TGCGCCAGCAGCTTGGCCGGGGGACCCCACGTCCTGACTTTC.

This clonotype was recorded many times. V is TRBV29-1 and J is TRBJ1-2; 8 bases are a match to TRBD1. The CDR3 is 13 residues long. Trimming took 3 bases from V and 6 from J; bases not matched to a gene: 6. Germline loops: CDR1 SQVTM, CDR2 ANQGSEA. The CDR3 loop reads CSVDPGQADGYTF. The DNA for the CDR3 is TGCAGCGTTGATCCGGGACAGGCAGATGGCTACACCTTC.

This clonotype was seen just once. A single base separates this from a much larger clone, so it may be a read error. The chain carries TRBV9 and TRBJ1-2, with 7 positions matching TRBD1. CDR1 SGDLS and CDR2 YYNGEE come from the germline V gene. The CDR3 extends over 14 amino acids. DNA for the CDR3: TGTACCAGCAGCGTGGAGGGGGCTGGCTATGGCTACACCTTC. It yields the protein CTSSVEGAGYGYTF.

Written as DNA, the CDR3 is TGTGCCAGCAGCCAAGATTCGAAGCGGGAGCGCCCGTACTTC. Its protein product is CASSQDSKRERPYF. V gene TRBV3-1 combines with J gene TRBJ2-7; 8 bases align to TRBD2. CDR3 length equals 14 residues. V lost 0 bases to trimming and J lost 12 bases; unmatched junction nucleotides: 10. In germline, CDR1 is LGHDT, CDR2 YNNKEL (reference sequence).

The V gene is TRBV29-1, the J gene TRBJ2-7; D is possibly TRBD2 (6 bases). This CDR3 comprises 12 residues. V dropped 7 bases and J dropped 3 bases, with 13 bases sitting between them. The germline CDR1 and CDR2 sequences are SQVTM and ANQGSEA. The CDR3 region is CSGVIGSYEQYF. The CDR3 coding sequence is TGCAGCGGCGTGATCGGGAGCTACGAGCAGTACTTC.

This clonotype has ten or more counts. V usage is TRBV29-1 and J usage is TRBJ2-1, with 11 bases fitting TRBD2. Trimming took 5 bases from V and 5 from J; bases not matched to a gene: 8. This CDR3 has 15 residues. CDR1 is SQVTM, CDR2 ANQGSEA, per germline. The CDR3 DNA reads as TGCAGCGTTTATAGCGGGAGGGGGGCCCACAATGAGCAGTTCTTC. This encodes CSVYSGRGAHNEQFF.

Concerning this clonotype: This may be a read error, as it is one base from a much larger clone. CDR3 protein: CASSAAAHNEGHLANYGYTF. DNA for the CDR3: TGTGCCAGCAGCGCGGCAGCTCACAACGAAGGGCACCTTGCTAACTATGGCTACACCTTC. The chain links TRBV9 to TRBJ1-2; no firm D call. The CDR3 has 20 residues. Germline V gene lookup returns CDR1 SGDLS and CDR2 YYNGEE. The V end was cut by 3 bases, the J end by 0 bases, with 27 bases between.

This clonotype was recorded many times. This chain joins TRBV12-3 or TRBV12-4 and TRBJ2-3; 8 bases align to TRBD1. The CDR3 has 16 residues. The V and J ends lost 3 bases and 1 base, in that order; junction bases with no gene match: 6. CDR3 coding DNA: TGTGCCAGCAGTTTTGGACAGGGATCGGGCACAGATACGCAGTATTTT. Encoded protein: CASSFGQGSGTDTQYF.

Many counts were recorded for this clonotype. This chain uses TRBV29-1 with TRBJ2-7; 11 nucleotides line up with TRBD2. V was clipped by 8 bases and J by 3 bases; unmatched bases: 6. The CDR3 is 13 amino acids. Germline V CDR1 and CDR2: SQVTM, ANQGSEA. This CDR3 is CSIRLAGSYEQYF. The CDR3 nucleotides are TGCAGCATCCGACTAGCGGGAAGCTACGAGCAGTACTTC.

This clonotype was recorded many times. The gene calls are TRBV9 and TRBJ2-7, with D maybe TRBD2 (8 bases). CDR1 and CDR2 from the germline V gene are SGDLS and YYNGEE. V gave up 0 bases and J gave up 6 bases, with 22 bases separating them. The CDR3 has 17 residues. The chain's CDR3 is CASSVVGGTSGSSEQYF. The CDR3 nucleotides read TGTGCCAGCAGCGTAGTAGGGGGCACGAGCGGGAGCAGCGAGCAGTACTTC.

Ten or more counts support this clonotype. The chain has TRBV20-1 and TRBJ2-1; TRBD2 is a possible D gene (6 bases). CDR3 length equals 17 residues. The germline V gene has CDR1 DFQATT and CDR2 SNEGSKA (reference sequence). Deletions cut 0 bases from V and 6 bases from J, with 21 bases between. CDR3 nucleotide sequence: TGCAGTGCTAGAGAAGAGACCGGGAGCCTCTTTGGCAATGAGCAGTTCTTC. Translation: CSAREETGSLFGNEQFF.

This clonotype was recorded at least ten times. The chain recombines TRBV11-2 with TRBJ2-1, with TRBD2 matching over 9 bases. The CDR3 contains 16 residues. V lost 5 bases to trimming and J lost 7 bases; unmatched junction nucleotides: 12. Germline loops: CDR1 SGHAT, CDR2 FQNNGV. This chain's CDR3 is CASSPGIIAGDNEQFF. The CDR3 DNA reads TGTGCCAGCAGCCCAGGGATAATAGCGGGAGATAATGAGCAGTTCTTC.

This clonotype has more than one count but fewer than ten. The chain employs TRBV28 and TRBJ2-1; D perhaps matches TRBD2 (6 bases). This CDR3 comprises 12 residues. The germline V gene encodes CDR1 MDHEN and CDR2 SYDVKM. Trimming removed 5 bases from V and 9 bases from J, with 11 bases in between. CDR3 protein: CASSAGKSEQFF. The CDR3 region has the DNA TGTGCCAGCAGTGCGGGGAAAAGTGAGCAGTTCTTC.

The sample holds many counts of this clonotype. The chain couples TRBV6-2 or TRBV6-3 to TRBJ1-1; 10 bases are shared with TRBD1. Germline V gives CDR1 MNHEY, CDR2 SVGEGT. The CDR3 extends over 14 amino acids. The V gene end was trimmed by 6 bases and the J gene end by 5 bases; junction bases not matched to a gene: 6. The CDR3 DNA reads as TGTGCCAGCAGGGCGACAGGGGGCGGAACTGAAGCTTTCTTT. This gives the protein CASRATGGGTEAFF.